This TCR beta chain was obtained from a study of shared clonotypes between healthy human individuals. The wider study: Ranging from 18 to 49 in age, donors were a couple of women and a few men.

Researchers divided each subset's genomic DNA evenly across several immunoSEQ plates. Repertoires were generated with immunoSEQ multiplex PCR, while TCRdb's copy carries only in-frame clones and drops some. The top ten hold roughly 1% of the sample, which has 2 million to 2.5 million clones, 85% to 95% seen once. V lost 0 bases and J lost 4, with 10 bases in between. The CDR3 spans 14 residues. CDR1 is GTSNPN and CDR2 is SVGIG in the germline V gene (reference sequence). Naive CD8 cells, CD45RO-negative and positively selected for CCR7, excluded terminally differentiated effector memory CD45RA+ cells.

The receptor was isolated from a man aged 18 to 35 in good health. The J gene is TRBJ1-3, the V gene TRBV30; D is perhaps TRBD1 (6 bases). Specimen: naive CD8+ T cells sorted from blood. CDR3 region: CAWSVLGGGNTIYF. The CDR3 region has the DNA TGTGCCTGGAGTGTACTCGGGGGCGGAAACACCATATATTTT.